Sequencing of this T cell receptor (beta chain) was carried out in a study of blood T cell repertoires in COVID-19. Study-level information: T cells, B-cell-depleted T cells, or PBMCs supplied cDNA or gDNA.

Per the authors' pipeline: Researchers report that nucleated cell counts were estimated from reference gene primer amplification. The method was immunoSEQ multiplex PCR; TCRdb's version includes in-frame clones alone and lacks a portion of them. V and J calls and clone size follow that table, whereas D and trimming were derived from the DNA. The data show around 76,000 clones, around 85% seen once. CDR3 length equals 14 residues. The gene calls are TRBV21-1 and TRBJ2-1; the listed D gene, TRBD1, was not tested against the DNA. TRBV21-1 is deemed a pseudogene. This TCR came from a man older than 75 with acute or convalescent COVID-19. What was sequenced was peripheral blood. The CDR3 loop reads CASSKVDKGNEQFF. The DNA of the CDR3 is TGTGCCAGCAGCAAAGTGGACAAGGGCAATGAGCAGTTCTTC.